The 25 T cell receptor beta chains presented below share a single source sample, sequenced in a study of regulatory T cells in long-lasting Graves disease. The time point is: persistent/refractory GD, antithyroid drugs over 5 years with positive TRAb. With RNA extracted from PBMCs as input, the TCR library was made. Arm-PCR of CDR3 regions and iRepertoire HTBI primers were used to build TCR beta libraries. TCRdb independently ran MiXCR on the multiplex PCR reads; one entry per CDR3 protein. The table shows roughly 500,000 distinct CDR3 sequences, with 20% occurring only once. Sequences were derived from peripheral blood mononuclear cells (PBMCs), sampled when the disease was refractory, from a patient treated with antithyroid drugs. Receptors originate from a female donor with Graves disease.

For this clonotype: This may be a read error: a much more frequent sequence differs by one nucleotide. V is TRBV6-2 or TRBV6-3 and J is TRBJ2-6; 12 bases map to TRBD2. This CDR3 has 19 amino acids. V dropped 4 bases and J dropped 3; count of bases not matched to a gene: 10. Germline values: CDR1 MNHEY, CDR2 SVGEGT. CDR3 nucleotides: TGTGCCAGCAGTTGGTATACTAGCGGGAGGATTGGTGGGGCCAACGTCCTGACTTTC. Translated: CASSWYTSGRIGGANVLTF.

This clonotype was seen a few times. The rearrangement uses TRBV7-6 and TRBJ1-6; TRBD1 matches at 9 bases. Per the germline V gene, CDR1 is SGHVS and CDR2 is FNYEAQ. J was trimmed by 8 bases and V by 0 bases; bases with no gene match: 8. The CDR3 spans 17 residues. The CDR3 loop reads CASSLAGTGLLHSPLHF. Written as DNA, the CDR3 is TGTGCCAGCAGCTTAGCAGGGACAGGGTTATTACATTCACCCCTCCACTTT.

This clonotype was observed at least ten times. The rearrangement uses TRBV27 and TRBJ2-7; 7 positions agree with TRBD2. CDR1 and CDR2 from the germline V gene are MNHEY and SMNVEV (reference sequence). V lost 4 bases, J lost 7 bases, and 7 bases stayed unmatched. This CDR3 spans 13 amino acids. The CDR3 region is CASSSRVGGEQYF. The CDR3 bases are TGTGCCAGCAGTTCAAGGGTGGGGGGGGAGCAGTACTTC.

This clonotype was detected ten times or more. V is TRBV6-5 and J is TRBJ1-1; 7 nucleotides line up with TRBD1. The V gene's germline CDR1 is MNHEY and CDR2 SVGAGI. CDR3 length equals 13 residues. J was trimmed by 6 bases and V by 1 base; bases with no gene match: 2. Written as DNA, the CDR3 is TGTGCCAGCAGTTACTTGACAGGGTCTGAAGCTTTCTTT. It encodes CASSYLTGSEAFF.

V gene TRBV24-1 combines with J gene TRBJ2-1; maybe TRBD2 (6 bases). CDR1 and CDR2 (germline): KGHDR, SFDVKD. The CDR3 is made up of 14 amino acids. The germline V and J ends were trimmed by 6 bases and 0 bases, with 8 bases remaining between them. The CDR3 protein is CATSYGSSYNEQFF. The CDR3 nucleotides are TGTGCCACCAGTTACGGGAGCTCCTACAATGAGCAGTTCTTC.

Concerning this clonotype: One base away lies a much larger clone, so this may be a sequencing read error. V is TRBV28 and J is TRBJ1-1; D unclear. V was cut by 6 bases and J by 1 base, with 9 bases left in between. Germline CDR1 and CDR2: MDHEN and SYDVKM. This CDR3 is 13 amino acids long. The CDR3 sequence: CASRSWGNTEAFF. CDR3 bases: TGTGCCAGCAGATCTTGGGGGAACACTGAAGCTTTCTTT.

This clonotype was counted once. The chain joins TRBV28 to TRBJ2-3, with no clear D. The CDR3 length is 14 residues. Per the germline V gene, CDR1 is MDHEN and CDR2 is SYDVKM. V gave up 6 bases and J gave up 0 bases, with 10 bases separating them. The CDR3 reads CASSPPRSTDTQYF. Written as DNA, the CDR3 is TGTGCCAGCAGCCCCCCCCGGAGCACAGATACGCAGTATTTT.

This clonotype was detected a few times. The CDR3 sequence: CASSGPTGGGETQYF. In DNA, the CDR3 is TGTGCCAGCAGCGGACCCACAGGGGGCGGAGAGACCCAGTACTTC. The V call is TRBV7-9, the J call TRBJ2-5; 9 bases match TRBD1. Per the germline V gene, CDR1 is SEHNR and CDR2 is FQNEAQ (reference sequence). The CDR3 covers 15 residues. V shed 5 bases and J 4 bases; nucleotides not matched to a gene: 8.

This clonotype appeared many times. V is TRBV12-3 or TRBV12-4 and J is TRBJ2-7, with 8 nucleotides matching TRBD1. CDR3 size: 13 residues. J was trimmed by 6 bases and V by 8 bases; bases with no gene match: 9. The CDR3 bases are TGTGCCAGCGGTGACAGGGGTTATTTCGAGCAGTACTTC. Translating it yields CASGDRGYFEQYF.

This clonotype was found many times. This chain connects TRBV15 to TRBJ1-2; D may be TRBD1 (6 bases). This CDR3 has 13 residues. V was trimmed by 2 bases and J by 9 bases, leaving 13 bases between them. Germline assignment: CDR1 LNHNV and CDR2 YYDKDF (reference sequence). CDR3 in DNA: TGTGCCACCAGCAGAAAAAACAGGGATAGCTACACCTTC. It specifies CATSRKNRDSYTF. The entire variable domain, with the rest obtained from reference TRBV15 and TRBJ1-2, is as follows: DAMVIQNPRYQVTQFGKPVTLSCSQTLNHNVMYWYQQKSSQAPKLLFHYYDKDFNNEADTPDNFQSRRPNTSFCFLDIRSPGLGDTAMYLCATSRKNRDSYTFGSGTRLTVV.

The chain couples TRBV27 to TRBJ2-1; possible D gene TRBD2, 5 bases. The CDR3 is 13 residues long. V was cut by 3 bases and J by 8 bases, with 11 bases left in between. CDR1 and CDR2 from the germline V gene are MNHEY and SMNVEV (reference sequence). DNA for the CDR3: TGTGCCAGCAGTTTGGCTAGAGGGCATGAGCAGTTCTTC. This gives the protein CASSLARGHEQFF.

The V and J genes are TRBV7-2 and TRBJ2-1; 7 positions agree with TRBD1. Per germline, CDR1 SGHTA and CDR2 FQGNSA. Losses at the gene ends were 3 bases for V and 8 bases for J; bases not matched to a gene: 10. CDR3 length equals 15 residues. The CDR3 DNA follows: TGTGCCAGCAGCTTGACAGGGTGGGTGGGGGATGAGCAGTTCTTC. Protein product: CASSLTGWVGDEQFF. The whole variable domain, filled in from reference TRBV7-2 and TRBJ2-1, reads GAGVSQSPSNKVTEKGKDVELRCDPISGHTALYWYRQSLGQGLEFLIYFQGNSAPDKSGLPSDRFSAERTGGSVSTLTIQRTQQEDSAVYLCASSLTGWVGDEQFFGPGTRLTVL.

This clonotype was seen a few times. This chain uses TRBV14 with TRBJ2-7; D could derive from TRBD1 or TRBD2 (5 bases each). Per the germline V gene, CDR1 is SGHDN and CDR2 is FVKESK. This CDR3 has 12 residues. V lost 2 bases and J 4 bases, leaving 6 bases between the germline ends. CDR3 region: CASSQWGYEQYF. CDR3 in DNA: TGTGCCAGCAGCCAATGGGGGTACGAGCAGTACTTC.

To note about this clonotype: A read error may account for a junction end that differs from germline. The chain uses TRBV25-1 and TRBJ2-7; D may be TRBD2 (5 bases). The CDR3 loop spans 19 amino acids. Germline CDR1 MGHDK, CDR2 SYGVNS. CDR3 DNA: TGTGCCAGCAGTGTATTACAAGCGGACTCTCCACAGCCTTCCTACGAGCGGTACTTC. It codes for CASSVLQADSPQPSYERYF.

This clonotype was recorded many times. V usage is TRBV12-3 or TRBV12-4 and J usage is TRBJ1-4; D not certain. V was trimmed by 1 base and J by 10 bases, leaving 16 bases between them. The CDR3 consists of 15 residues. The CDR3: CASSLGTAGWGKLFF. CDR3 in DNA: TGTGCCAGCAGTTTAGGGACGGCCGGTTGGGGAAAACTGTTTTTT.

The table lists this clonotype with a few counts. This sequence joins TRBV7-9 and TRBJ2-7; 7 bases are a match to TRBD1. The J segment lost 2 bases and the V segment lost 5 bases, leaving 9 bases of the junction unmatched. The CDR3 totals 15 residues. CDR1 is SEHNR and CDR2 is FQNEAQ in the germline V gene (reference sequence). The CDR3 reads CASSGDRDMAYEQYF. The CDR3 DNA reads TGTGCCAGCAGCGGAGACAGGGACATGGCCTACGAGCAGTACTTC.

This clonotype was seen ten or more times. The chain is built from TRBV30 and TRBJ1-1; tentative D call: TRBD1 (6 bases). The germline V gene has CDR1 GTSNPN and CDR2 SVGIG (reference sequence). This CDR3 spans 15 amino acids. V lost 1 base to trimming and J lost 2 bases, with 14 bases between them. In DNA, the CDR3 is TGTGCCTGGAGTGGAACAGGGAAAGTAAACACTGAAGCTTTCTTT. As protein: CAWSGTGKVNTEAFF.

The rearrangement joins TRBV2 to TRBJ1-4, with TRBD1 identical over 11 bases. The CDR3 extends over 14 amino acids. The germline CDR1 and CDR2 sequences are SNHLY and FYNNEI. V gave up 6 bases and J gave up 8 bases; unmatched junction bases: 5. In DNA form, the CDR3 reads TGTGCCAGCAGGGACAGGGGGCTTGAAGAAAAACTGTTTTTT. Translated: CASRDRGLEEKLFF.

Concerning this clonotype: A much more abundant neighbour one base away suggests this may be a read error. The CDR3 DNA reads TGTGCCAGCAGTTACCGCTGGGATTCCTATGGCTACACCTTC. It specifies CASSYRWDSYGYTF. This chain joins TRBV6-9 and TRBJ1-2, with no clear D. Deletions cut 3 bases from V and 4 bases from J, with 12 bases between. In germline, CDR1 is MNHGY, CDR2 SVAAGI. The CDR3 sequence is 14 residues long.

The chain recombines TRBV19 with TRBJ1-5; D not resolved. Germline CDR1 LNHDA, CDR2 SQIVND (reference sequence). V lost 4 bases to trimming and J lost 6 bases, with 13 bases between them. The CDR3 covers 14 residues. The CDR3 here is CASSKSQNFQPQHF. The DNA for the CDR3 is TGTGCCAGTAGTAAAAGCCAAAATTTTCAGCCCCAGCATTTT.

This clonotype came up a few times. This CDR3 is missing its conserved last phenylalanine or tryptophan, likely due to a read error. This sequence joins TRBV4-1 and TRBJ1-1, with 9 bases identical to TRBD1. There are 17 residues in the CDR3. Losses at the gene ends were 4 bases for V and 1 base for J; bases not matched to a gene: 10. CDR1 is MGHRA and CDR2 is YSYEKL in the germline V gene. Written as DNA, the CDR3 is TGCGCCAGCAGCCTCCCAGACAGGGGGGCCCGGAACACTGAAGCTTTCCTT. This translates into CASSLPDRGARNTEAFL.

The rearrangement uses TRBV4-1 and TRBJ1-1, with D maybe TRBD1 (6 bases). CDR1 and CDR2 from the germline V gene are MGHRA and YSYEKL. The CDR3 length is 14 residues. Trimming cost V 0 bases and J 11 bases, with 16 bases left between them. DNA for the CDR3: TGCGCCAGCAGCCAAGATATCGGACAGTTTGGGGCTTTCTTT. Residues: CASSQDIGQFGAFF.

This clonotype was seen at least ten times. This chain joins TRBV11-1 and TRBJ2-4, with 7 bases matching TRBD1. Germline V lookup: CDR1 SGHAT, CDR2 FQDESV (reference sequence). The CDR3 spans 16 residues. Germline trimming cut 5 bases from V and 4 bases from J; bases unmatched to any gene: 11. The CDR3 coding sequence is TGTGCCAGCAGCATCGGACAGGAACTTTCGAAAAACATTCAGTACTTC. This gives the protein CASSIGQELSKNIQYF. The whole variable domain, filled in from reference TRBV11-1 and TRBJ2-4, reads EAEVAQSPRYKITEKSQAVAFWCDPISGHATLYWYRQILGQGPELLVQFQDESVVDDSQLPKDRFSAERLKGVDSTLKIQPAELGDSAMYLCASSIGQELSKNIQYFGAGTRLSVL.

Details on this clonotype: A far bigger clonotype differs at one base, so this is likely a read error. J is TRBJ2-5 and V is TRBV12-3 or TRBV12-4; D is undetermined. The CDR3 extends over 15 amino acids. As DNA, the CDR3 is TGTGCCAGCAGTTTATCCGGGCTCGGCCAAGAGACCCAGAACTTC. It is translated as CASSLSGLGQETQNF.

The chain uses TRBV6-1 and TRBJ2-7, with 7 bases identical to TRBD2. This CDR3 comprises 15 residues. The junction had 4 bases not matched to a gene; V was cut back by 2 bases and J by 0 bases. The germline CDR1 and CDR2 sequences are MNHNS and SASEGT. The CDR3: CASSEYLAASYEQYF. The CDR3 DNA reads as TGTGCCAGCAGTGAATATCTAGCGGCCTCCTACGAGCAGTACTTC.